This passage covers 16 T cell receptor beta chains from one sample sequenced in a study of CD8+CD57+ T cells in acquired aplastic anemia. Genomic DNA acted as the template from which TCR beta VDJ combination and CDR3 sequence profiling were carried out. Each CDR3 protein gets one entry after TCRdb re-called the reads with MiXCR. The sample records 150,000 or so distinct CDR3 sequences, about 48% being singletons. Previously, flow cytometry had revealed CD8+CD57+ cell expansion in the patients chosen for sequencing. Specimen: sorted CD4+, CD8+, or CD8+CD57+ T cells (not recorded which) from PBMCs. The receptor source for this set is a human donor with aplastic anemia.

This clonotype was counted only a few times. A much larger clone lies one base from this, so it may be a read error. The V call is TRBV7-9, the J call TRBJ2-5; D gene unclear. V shed 0 bases and J shed 2 bases, with 10 bases lying between them. The CDR3 consists of 15 residues. Germline V gives CDR1 SEHNR, CDR2 FQNEAQ (reference sequence). DNA of the CDR3: TGTGCCAGCAGCTTAGCGGGGTCAATACAAGAGACCCAGTACTTC. It codes for CASSLAGSIQETQYF.

This clonotype was counted only a few times. The chain employs TRBV27 and TRBJ1-1, with D perhaps matching TRBD1 (5 bases). Trimming removed 5 bases at V and 6 bases at J, with 7 bases between. The CDR3 length is 11 residues. In germline, CDR1 is MNHEY, CDR2 SMNVEV (reference sequence). The CDR3 region has the DNA TGTGCCAGCAGTCAGGGCCCTGAAGCTTTCTTT. Protein: CASSQGPEAFF.

This clonotype was counted many times. This chain links TRBV5-1 with TRBJ2-3; TRBD2 agrees at 9 bases. V gave up 0 bases and J gave up 1 base; unmatched junction bases: 0. CDR3 length: 15 amino acids. In germline, CDR1 is SGHRS, CDR2 YFSETQ. CDR3 sequence: CASSLGTSGTDTQYF. The CDR3 nucleotides read TGCGCCAGCAGCTTGGGGACTAGCGGCACAGATACGCAGTATTTT.

The sample holds many counts of this clonotype. The V call is TRBV4-1, the J call TRBJ2-7, with 10 bases lining up with TRBD1. Germline values: CDR1 MGHRA, CDR2 YSYEKL. V lost 0 bases, J lost 3 bases, and 5 bases stayed unmatched. This CDR3 comprises 16 residues. CDR3 DNA: TGCGCCAGCAGCCAAGATGACGGACAGGGGGTCTACGAGCAGTACTTC. Its translation is CASSQDDGQGVYEQYF.

This clonotype was counted ten times or more. The rearrangement uses TRBV7-2 and TRBJ2-5, with a possible D match to TRBD2 (7 bases). Germline loops: CDR1 SGHTA, CDR2 FQGNSA. Between the trimmed V and J ends, which lost 1 base and 1 base, there was a span of 10 bases. The CDR3 is 15 amino acids. CDR3 in DNA: TGTGCCAGCAGCTTAGATGGGGGGGCCCAAGAGACCCAGTACTTC. Its protein is CASSLDGGAQETQYF.

This clonotype was picked up a small number of times. The chain employs TRBV7-9 and TRBJ2-5; D possibly corresponds to TRBD2 (5 bases). V lost 3 bases to trimming and J lost 2 bases, with 7 bases between them. Germline loops: CDR1 SEHNR, CDR2 FQNEAQ (reference sequence). This CDR3 is 13 amino acids long. The CDR3 spells CASSLPGQETQYF. In DNA, the CDR3 is TGTGCCAGCAGCTTGCCGGGACAAGAGACCCAGTACTTC. Filled out from reference TRBV7-9 and TRBJ2-5, the complete variable domain reads DTGVSQNPRHKITKRGQNVTFRCDPISEHNRLYWYRQTLGQGPEFLTYFQNEAQLEKSRLLSDRFSAERPKGSFSTLEIQRTEQGDSAMYLCASSLPGQETQYFGPGTRLLVL.

This clonotype appeared many times. The chain recombines TRBV28 with TRBJ1-2; no firm D call. With 2 bases removed from V and 3 bases from J, the gap between germline ends came to 16 bases. The CDR3 runs 16 residues. Germline V lookup: CDR1 MDHEN, CDR2 SYDVKM. Written as DNA, the CDR3 is TGTGCCAGCAGTTTAGTGCTGGCAGTTCCCCACTATGGCTACACCTTC. Protein: CASSLVLAVPHYGYTF.

This clonotype appeared a few times. The V call is TRBV20-1, the J call TRBJ2-7, with D possibly called TRBD1 or TRBD2 (5 bases each). V lost 5 bases and J 0 bases, leaving 11 bases between the germline ends. Per germline, CDR1 DFQATT and CDR2 SNEGSKA (reference sequence). The CDR3 covers 13 residues. CDR3 bases: TGCAGTGCTCATGGGACGGCCTCCTACGAGCAGTACTTC. Its translation: CSAHGTASYEQYF.

This clonotype has a handful of counts. The chain joins TRBV25-1 to TRBJ2-7; 7 nucleotides align to TRBD2. V trimming: 7 bases; J trimming: 3 bases; junction bases outside the gene matches: 9. The CDR3 is 14 amino acids. Per the germline V gene, CDR1 is MGHDK and CDR2 is SYGVNS. As DNA, the CDR3 is TGTGCCAGCACCTCACGGGGGGAACGCTACGAGCAGTACTTC. Translating gives CASTSRGERYEQYF.

The CDR3 sequence: CSVVAGGGDEQYF. The CDR3 DNA reads TGCAGCGTTGTAGCAGGGGGGGGAGATGAGCAGTACTTC. The chain carries TRBV29-1 and TRBJ2-7; D is tentatively TRBD1 or TRBD2 (7 bases each). Per germline, CDR1 SQVTM and CDR2 ANQGSEA. Trimming took off 4 bases at V and 7 bases at J, with 17 bases between the two ends. The CDR3 covers 13 residues.

The gene calls are TRBV29-1 and TRBJ2-5; no firm D call. V lost 0 bases, J lost 3 bases, and 20 bases lay in between. This CDR3 has 17 residues. Germline V gene data show CDR1 as SQVTM and CDR2 as ANQGSEA. CDR3 coding DNA: TGCAGCGTTGAAGATCTCTTCGATAGTAATAATGAAGAGACCCAGTACTTC. Translated, it gives CSVEDLFDSNNEETQYF.

The V and J genes are TRBV7-9 and TRBJ1-6, with TRBD1 as a possible D gene (5 bases). Trimming stripped 5 bases from V and 7 bases from J, with 15 bases between. CDR1 is SEHNR and CDR2 is FQNEAQ in the germline V gene (reference sequence). The CDR3 has 15 amino acids. CDR3 residues: CASSPLSGFNSPLHF. CDR3 in DNA: TGTGCCAGCAGCCCACTTTCAGGGTTCAATTCACCCCTCCACTTT.

This clonotype was found many times. J is TRBJ1-5 and V is TRBV20-1, with D maybe TRBD1 (5 bases). The V end lost 2 bases, the J end lost 0 bases, and 17 bases lay between the germline ends. CDR1 DFQATT and CDR2 SNEGSKA come from the germline V gene (reference sequence). The CDR3 runs 17 residues. The CDR3, as DNA: TGCAGTGCTAGATTAGCCGCCGGGACCTATAGCAATCAGCCCCAGCATTTT. It codes for CSARLAAGTYSNQPQHF.

Of note for this clonotype: Just one base apart from a much larger clone, this may be a read error. The chain links TRBV27 to TRBJ1-6; D remains unclear. CDR1 and CDR2 (germline): MNHEY, SMNVEV (reference sequence). This CDR3 is built from 14 residues. Trimming stripped 6 bases from V and 6 bases from J, with 12 bases between. The CDR3 region has the DNA TGTGCCAGCAGGGGAACATGCCTTAATTCACCCCTCCACTTT. This sequence encodes CASRGTCLNSPLHF.

The chain joins TRBV19 to TRBJ1-1, with unresolved D. The V and J ends lost 5 bases and 1 base respectively, with 11 bases between them. CDR3 length: 14 residues. Germline CDR1 and CDR2: LNHDA and SQIVND (reference sequence). CDR3 bases: TGTGCCAGTAGTCTTTGGGGAAGGAACACTGAAGCTTTCTTT. Its translation: CASSLWGRNTEAFF.

In its sample, this clonotype was seen many times. The rearrangement joins TRBV6-4 to TRBJ2-2; D is unresolved. This CDR3 region has 14 residues. V lost 2 bases and J lost 5, with 9 bases in between. The germline V gene encodes CDR1 MRHNA and CDR2 SNTAGT. The CDR3 spells CASSDRASTGELFF. The CDR3 DNA is TGTGCCAGCAGTGACAGGGCCTCAACCGGGGAGCTGTTTTTT.